The clone carrying this TCR beta chain was recorded once. Seattle patients were enrolled while actively infected and followed longitudinally. V lost 3 bases and J 5 bases, leaving 13 bases between the germline ends. The CDR3 is 14 residues long. Germline values: CDR1 WNHNN, CDR2 SYGVQD (reference sequence). This sample is drawn from a study of blood T cell repertoires in COVID-19. The overall study: Acute and convalescent COVID-19 specimens originated in the United States, Italy and Spain. T cells, B-cell-depleted T cells, or PBMCs supplied cDNA or gDNA.

Original methodology: Estimates of nucleated cell counts were drawn from the amplification of reference gene primers. The table came from immunoSEQ multiplex PCR; TCRdb's copy has only in-frame clones and leaves some out. The V and J calls and clone size are taken from that table; D and trimming were inferred from the DNA. Seen here are 250,000 to 400,000 clones, around 90% observed once, and the top ten hold 2.5% to 3%. The TCR originated in a woman in her 30s with COVID-19, enrolled during active disease. The V gene is TRBV10-1, the J gene TRBJ1-1; TRBD1 is a possible D gene (5 bases). The sequenced sample was peripheral blood. CDR3 DNA sequence: TGCGCCAGCAGTGACTTCCAGGGTATGACTGAAGCTTTCTTT. Protein product: CASSDFQGMTEAFF.